Each of the 13 T cell receptor beta chains below was sequenced from the same sample in a study of Graves' ophthalmopathy and Graves' hyperthyroidism. RNA transcripts were the template, and TCR beta CDR3 regions were amplified from them. The library came from an HTBI-primed first-round RT-PCR and a second-round multiplex PCR. TCRdb re-analysed the multiplex PCR reads in MiXCR, keeping a single row per CDR3 protein. The table records about 740,000 distinct CDR3 sequences, approximately 40% of them present only once. Sequenced material: peripheral blood. The source is an adult man with Graves' ophthalmopathy.

This clonotype was detected only once. At one end the junction does not follow the germline gene, possibly because of a read error. The chain is built from TRBV20-1 and TRBJ1-5, with D tentatively TRBD1 (6 bases). This CDR3 is 11 amino acids long. Germline CDR1 is DFQATT and CDR2 is SNEGSKA (reference sequence). The CDR3 bases are TGCAGTGGTAGAAGGGGGAGGGCCCAGCATTTT. This gives the protein CSGRRGRAQHF.

The table lists this clonotype with a few counts. The chain couples TRBV9 to TRBJ2-7; TRBD1 is a possible D gene (7 bases). Looked up from germline, CDR1 is SGDLS and CDR2 is YYNGEE. The V gene lost 5 bases and the J gene lost 5 bases, with 11 bases spanning the gap. The CDR3 is 12 residues long. CDR3: CASSGGGHEQYF. The CDR3 coding sequence is TGTGCCAGCAGTGGAGGGGGCCACGAGCAGTACTTC. Variable domain in full (rest from reference TRBV9 and TRBJ2-7): DSGVTQTPKHLITATGQRVTLRCSPRSGDLSVYWYQQSLDQGLQFLIQYYNGEERAKGNILERFSAQQFPDLHSELNLSSLELGDSALYFCASSGGGHEQYFGPGTRLTVT.

Many counts were recorded for this clonotype. The V call is TRBV10-1, the J call TRBJ2-7, with unresolved D. V gave up 3 bases and J gave up 1 base, with 7 bases separating them. The CDR3 is made up of 13 amino acids. Germline lookup yields CDR1 WNHNN and CDR2 SYGVQD (reference sequence). The CDR3 DNA reads TGCGCCAGCAGTGAAGTAGGATCCTACGAGCAGTACTTC. Amino acid sequence: CASSEVGSYEQYF.

CDR3 region: CASNKGGGGETQYF. The CDR3 DNA sequence: TGTGCCAGCAATAAGGGTGGCGGAGGCGAGACCCAGTACTTC. This chain links TRBV2 with TRBJ2-5; possibly TRBD2 for D (5 bases). Trimming pared 7 bases from V and 5 bases from J, leaving 17 bases between. This CDR3 is 14 amino acids long. The germline CDR1 and CDR2 sequences are SNHLY and FYNNEI.

A single count supports this clonotype. This rearrangement joins TRBV7-9 to TRBJ1-6; D perhaps matches TRBD1 (5 bases). Germline V gives CDR1 SEHNR, CDR2 FQNEAQ (reference sequence). Trimming stripped 2 bases from V and 13 bases from J, with 12 bases between. This CDR3 has 13 residues. The CDR3 loop is CASSLIQGAPLHF. The CDR3 DNA reads as TGTGCCAGCAGCTTAATCCAGGGTGCGCCCCTCCACTTT.

This rearrangement joins TRBV7-2 to TRBJ1-2, with D possibly TRBD1 on 5 matching bases. V lost 6 bases, J lost 5 bases, and 13 bases lay in between. Germline loops: CDR1 SGHTA, CDR2 FQGNSA. The CDR3 is 13 residues long. CDR3 residues: CASSKGRIYGYTF. The DNA for the CDR3 is TGTGCCAGCAGTAAGGGACGGATTTATGGCTACACCTTC.

This clonotype was observed at least ten times. This chain joins TRBV2 and TRBJ2-5; a weak D match, TRBD2 (5 bases). The CDR3 runs to 15 residues. Germline V gives CDR1 SNHLY, CDR2 FYNNEI. Deletions cut 0 bases from V and 5 bases from J, with 13 bases between. The CDR3 is CASSEALGVVETQYF. CDR3 nucleotide sequence: TGTGCCAGCAGTGAAGCGCTCGGGGTCGTGGAGACCCAGTACTTC.

This chain's CDR3 is CASSDRGGTGEQYF. CDR3 nucleotide sequence: TGTGCCAGCAGTGACAGGGGGGGTACGGGGGAGCAGTACTTC. The genes are TRBV7-2 and TRBJ2-7; 9 bases match TRBD1. V was pared by 6 bases and J by 7 bases, with 10 bases of the junction left unmatched. Germline V gene lookup returns CDR1 SGHTA and CDR2 FQGNSA. This CDR3 spans 14 amino acids.

This clonotype was counted ten times or more. The chain carries TRBV29-1 and TRBJ2-7; D ambiguous. The germline V gene has CDR1 SQVTM and CDR2 ANQGSEA. V was shortened by 4 bases and J by 4 bases, with 20 bases between the two germline ends. The CDR3 extends over 15 amino acids. CDR3 bases: TGCAGCGTTGCTGATGAGGAGAGGTTGGTTTACGAGCAGTACTTC. Its protein is CSVADEERLVYEQYF.

The chain couples TRBV10-3 to TRBJ1-3, with D possibly matching TRBD1 (6 bases). V was trimmed by 3 bases and J by 7 bases, leaving 13 bases between them. The CDR3 has 14 amino acids. Germline CDR1 is ENHRY and CDR2 is SYGVKD. CDR3 DNA sequence: TGTGCCATCAGTGACCGGGGGCTACGGAACACCATATATTTT. Amino acid sequence: CAISDRGLRNTIYF.

The chain uses TRBV6-6 and TRBJ1-2; D remains ambiguous. The germline V gene encodes CDR1 MNHNY and CDR2 SVGAGI (reference sequence). There are 14 residues in the CDR3. Trimming pared 3 bases from V and 4 bases from J, leaving 12 bases between. The CDR3 is CASSYKRVGYGYTF. CDR3 coding DNA: TGTGCCAGCAGTTATAAAAGGGTTGGCTATGGCTACACCTTC.

This chain connects TRBV29-1 to TRBJ2-7; tentatively, D is TRBD2 (5 bases). This CDR3 has 13 amino acids. Deletions cut 4 bases from V and 4 bases from J, with 14 bases between. From germline, CDR1 is SQVTM and CDR2 ANQGSEA. The CDR3 DNA reads TGCAGCGTTGTCACGGAGGATGGGTACGAGCAGTACTTC. Translated, it gives CSVVTEDGYEQYF.

This clonotype was detected many times. The chain carries TRBV10-3 and TRBJ1-5; 8 bases map to TRBD1. CDR1 and CDR2 from the germline V gene are ENHRY and SYGVKD. The CDR3 has 14 residues. J gave up 7 bases and V 10 bases, and 12 bases lay outside the gene matches. CDR3 loop: CATEDRAGGQPQHF. DNA of the CDR3: TGTGCCACCGAGGACAGGGCGGGTGGGCAGCCCCAGCATTTT.